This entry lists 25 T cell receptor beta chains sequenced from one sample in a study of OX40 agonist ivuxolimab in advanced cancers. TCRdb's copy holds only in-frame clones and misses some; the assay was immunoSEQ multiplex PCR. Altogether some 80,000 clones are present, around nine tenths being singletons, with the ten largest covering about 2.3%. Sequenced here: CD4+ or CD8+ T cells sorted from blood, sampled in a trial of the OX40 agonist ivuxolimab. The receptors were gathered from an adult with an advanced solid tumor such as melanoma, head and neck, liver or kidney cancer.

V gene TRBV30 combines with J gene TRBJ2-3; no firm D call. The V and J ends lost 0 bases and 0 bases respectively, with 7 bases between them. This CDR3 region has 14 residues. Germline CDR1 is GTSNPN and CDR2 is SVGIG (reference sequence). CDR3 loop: CAWSVGLSTDTQYF. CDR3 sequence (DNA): TGTGCCTGGAGTGTCGGTCTGAGCACAGATACGCAGTATTTT.

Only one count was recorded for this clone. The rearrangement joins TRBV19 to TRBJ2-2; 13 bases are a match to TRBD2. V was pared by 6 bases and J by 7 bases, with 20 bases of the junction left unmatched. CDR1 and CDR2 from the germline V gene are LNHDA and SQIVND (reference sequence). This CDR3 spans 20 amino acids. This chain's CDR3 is CASSRRGLAGRTEESGELFF. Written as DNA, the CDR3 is TGTGCCAGTAGCCGTAGGGGACTAGCGGGGAGGACGGAGGAGAGCGGGGAGCTGTTTTTT. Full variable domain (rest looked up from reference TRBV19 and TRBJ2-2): DGGITQSPKYLFRKEGQNVTLSCEQNLNHDAMYWYRQDPGQGLRLIYYSQIVNDFQKGDIAEGYSVSREKKESFPLTVTSAQKNPTAFYLCASSRRGLAGRTEESGELFFGEGSRLTVL.

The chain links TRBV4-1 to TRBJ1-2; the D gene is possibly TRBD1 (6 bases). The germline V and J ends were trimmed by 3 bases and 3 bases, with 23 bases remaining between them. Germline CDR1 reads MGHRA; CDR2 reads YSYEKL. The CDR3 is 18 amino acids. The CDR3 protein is CASSHPKGGISRDYGYTF. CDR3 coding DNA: TGCGCCAGCAGCCATCCCAAGGGGGGTATCTCACGGGACTATGGCTACACCTTC.

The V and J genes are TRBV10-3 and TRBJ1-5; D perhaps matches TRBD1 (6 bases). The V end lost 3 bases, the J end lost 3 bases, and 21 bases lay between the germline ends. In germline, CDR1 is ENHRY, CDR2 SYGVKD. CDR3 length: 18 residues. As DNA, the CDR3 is TGTGCCATCAGTGACCCCGATCGGGAAGGGGGGCTCAATCAGCCCCAGCATTTT. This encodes CAISDPDREGGLNQPQHF.

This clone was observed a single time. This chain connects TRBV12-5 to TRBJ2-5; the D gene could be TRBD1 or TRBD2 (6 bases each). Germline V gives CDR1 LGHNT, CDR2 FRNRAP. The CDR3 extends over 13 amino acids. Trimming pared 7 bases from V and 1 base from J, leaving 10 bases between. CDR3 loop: CASDKGGQETQYF. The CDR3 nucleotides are TGTGCTAGTGACAAGGGGGGCCAAGAGACCCAGTACTTC.

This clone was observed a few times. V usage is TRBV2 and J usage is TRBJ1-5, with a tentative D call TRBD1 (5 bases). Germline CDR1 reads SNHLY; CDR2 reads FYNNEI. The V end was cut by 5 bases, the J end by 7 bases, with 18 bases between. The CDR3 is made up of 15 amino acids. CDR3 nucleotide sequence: TGTGCCAGCAGTTCAGGGCCTTCTATGGGGCAGCCCCAGCATTTT. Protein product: CASSSGPSMGQPQHF.

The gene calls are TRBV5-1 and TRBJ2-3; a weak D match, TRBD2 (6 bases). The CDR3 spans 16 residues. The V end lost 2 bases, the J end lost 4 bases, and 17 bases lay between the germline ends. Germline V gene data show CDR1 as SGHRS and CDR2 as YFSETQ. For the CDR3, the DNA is TGCGCCAGCAGCTTCAACACCGGGACGGGAGCAGATACGCAGTATTTT. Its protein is CASSFNTGTGADTQYF.

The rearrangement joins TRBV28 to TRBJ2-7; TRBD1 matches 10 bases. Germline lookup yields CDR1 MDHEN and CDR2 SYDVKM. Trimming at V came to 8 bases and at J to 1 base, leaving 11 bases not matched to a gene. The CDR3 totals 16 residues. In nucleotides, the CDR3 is TGTGCCAGCGGGGGGGGACAGGGGTTCCTTTCCTACGAGCAGTACTTC. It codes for CASGGGQGFLSYEQYF. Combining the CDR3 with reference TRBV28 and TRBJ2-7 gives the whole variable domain DVKVTQSSRYLVKRTGEKVFLECVQDMDHENMFWYRQDPGLGLRLIYFSYDVKMKEKGDIPEGYSVSREKKERFSLILESASTNQTSMYLCASGGGQGFLSYEQYFGPGTRLTVT.

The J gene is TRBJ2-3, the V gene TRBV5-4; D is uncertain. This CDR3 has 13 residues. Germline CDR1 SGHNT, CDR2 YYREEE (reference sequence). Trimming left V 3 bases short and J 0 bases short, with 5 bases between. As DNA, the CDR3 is TGTGCCAGCAGCTCGGGCAGCACAGATACGCAGTATTTT. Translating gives CASSSGSTDTQYF.

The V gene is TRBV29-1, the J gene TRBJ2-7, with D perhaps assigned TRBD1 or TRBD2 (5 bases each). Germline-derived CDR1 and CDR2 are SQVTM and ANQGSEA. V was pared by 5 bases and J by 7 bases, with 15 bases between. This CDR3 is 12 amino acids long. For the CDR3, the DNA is TGCAGCGTTACCCCAAGGGGCGGGGAGCAGTACTTC. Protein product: CSVTPRGGEQYF.

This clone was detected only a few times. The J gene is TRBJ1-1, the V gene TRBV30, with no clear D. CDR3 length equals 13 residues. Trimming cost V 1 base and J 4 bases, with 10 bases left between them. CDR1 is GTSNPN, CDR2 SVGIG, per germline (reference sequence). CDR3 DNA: TGTGCCTGGAGTGGGCCAAGCCGCACTGAAGCTTTCTTT. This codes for CAWSGPSRTEAFF.

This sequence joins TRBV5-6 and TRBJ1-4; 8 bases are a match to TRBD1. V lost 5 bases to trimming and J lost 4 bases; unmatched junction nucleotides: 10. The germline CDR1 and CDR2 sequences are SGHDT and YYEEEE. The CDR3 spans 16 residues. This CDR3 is CASRRGPTGVNEKLFF. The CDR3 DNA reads TGTGCCAGCAGGCGGGGGCCGACAGGGGTTAATGAAAAACTGTTTTTT.

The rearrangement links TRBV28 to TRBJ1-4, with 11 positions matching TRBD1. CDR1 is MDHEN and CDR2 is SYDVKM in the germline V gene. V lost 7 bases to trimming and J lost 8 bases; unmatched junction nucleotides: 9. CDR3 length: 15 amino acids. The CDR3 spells CASTIPGTGGEKLFF. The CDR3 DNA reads TGTGCCAGCACAATACCCGGGACAGGGGGAGAAAAACTGTTTTTT.

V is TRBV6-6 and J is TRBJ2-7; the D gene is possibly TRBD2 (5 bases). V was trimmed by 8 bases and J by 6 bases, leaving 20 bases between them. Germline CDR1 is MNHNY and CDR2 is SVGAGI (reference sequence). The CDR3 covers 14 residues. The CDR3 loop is CASHRAGETGEQYF. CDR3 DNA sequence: TGTGCCAGCCACCGCGCCGGGGAAACGGGCGAGCAGTACTTC.

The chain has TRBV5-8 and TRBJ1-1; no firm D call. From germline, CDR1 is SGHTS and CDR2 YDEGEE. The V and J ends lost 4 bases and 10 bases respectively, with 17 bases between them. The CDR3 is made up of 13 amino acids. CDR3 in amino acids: CASSRDRRRPAFF. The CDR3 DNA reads TGTGCCAGCAGCCGAGACCGCAGACGGCCAGCTTTCTTT.

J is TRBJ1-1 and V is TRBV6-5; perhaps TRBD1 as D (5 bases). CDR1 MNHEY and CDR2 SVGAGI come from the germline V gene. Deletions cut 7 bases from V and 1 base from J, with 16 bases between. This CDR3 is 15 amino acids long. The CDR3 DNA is TGTGCCAGCACACCTTCAGGGCCGAGGAACACTGAAGCTTTCTTT. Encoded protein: CASTPSGPRNTEAFF.

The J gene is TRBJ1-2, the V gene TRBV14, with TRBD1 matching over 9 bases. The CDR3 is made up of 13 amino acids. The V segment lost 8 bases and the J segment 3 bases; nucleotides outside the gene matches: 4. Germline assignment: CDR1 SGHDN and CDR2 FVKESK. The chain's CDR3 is CASDRGGYYGYTF. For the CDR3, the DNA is TGTGCCAGCGACAGGGGGGGATACTATGGCTACACCTTC. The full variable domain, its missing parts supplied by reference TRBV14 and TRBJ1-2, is EAGVTQFPSHSVIEKGQTVTLRCDPISGHDNLYWYRRVMGKEIKFLLHFVKESKQDESGMPNNRFLAERTGGTYSTLKVQPAELEDSGVYFCASDRGGYYGYTFGSGTRLTVV.

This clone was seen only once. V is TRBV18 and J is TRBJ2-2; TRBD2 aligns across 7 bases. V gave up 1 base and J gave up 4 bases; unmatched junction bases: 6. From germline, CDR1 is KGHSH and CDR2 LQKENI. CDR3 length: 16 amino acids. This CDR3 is CASSPQVAGVTGELFF. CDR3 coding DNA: TGTGCCAGCTCACCACAGGTAGCGGGTGTCACCGGGGAGCTGTTTTTT.

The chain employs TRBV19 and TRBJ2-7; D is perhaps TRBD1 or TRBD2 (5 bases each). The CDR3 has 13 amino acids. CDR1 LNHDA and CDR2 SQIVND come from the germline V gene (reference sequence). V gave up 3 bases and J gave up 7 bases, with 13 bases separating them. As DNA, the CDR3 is TGTGCCAGTAGTATCCGGGAAGGGGTAGAGCAGTACTTC. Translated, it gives CASSIREGVEQYF. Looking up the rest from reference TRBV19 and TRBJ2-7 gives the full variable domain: DGGITQSPKYLFRKEGQNVTLSCEQNLNHDAMYWYRQDPGQGLRLIYYSQIVNDFQKGDIAEGYSVSREKKESFPLTVTSAQKNPTAFYLCASSIREGVEQYFGPGTRLTVT.

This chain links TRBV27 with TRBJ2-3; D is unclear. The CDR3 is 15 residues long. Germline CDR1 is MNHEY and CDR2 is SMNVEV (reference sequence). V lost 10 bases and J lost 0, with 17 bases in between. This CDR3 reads CATSEPSRSTDTQYF. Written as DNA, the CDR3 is TGTGCCACCTCGGAACCTTCTAGGAGCACAGATACGCAGTATTTT.

The CDR3 loop is CASSLGQLFSGNTIYF. CDR3 bases: TGTGCCAGCAGCTTGGGACAGCTTTTCTCTGGAAACACCATATATTTT. The chain joins TRBV5-6 to TRBJ1-3, with a tentative D call TRBD1 (5 bases). This CDR3 has 16 amino acids. V shed 0 bases and J shed 0 bases, with 10 bases lying between them. CDR1 and CDR2 (germline): SGHDT, YYEEEE. Drawing the rest from reference TRBV5-6 and TRBJ1-3, the complete variable domain is DAGVTQSPTHLIKTRGQQVTLRCSPKSGHDTVSWYQQALGQGPQFIFQYYEEEERQRGNFPDRFSGHQFPNYSSELNVNALLLGDSALYLCASSLGQLFSGNTIYFGEGSWLTVV.

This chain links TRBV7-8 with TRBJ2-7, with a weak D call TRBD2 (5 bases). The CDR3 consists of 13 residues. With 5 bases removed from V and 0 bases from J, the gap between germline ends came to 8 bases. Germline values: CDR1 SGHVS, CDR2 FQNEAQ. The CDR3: CASSAGDSYEQYF. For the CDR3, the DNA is TGTGCCAGCAGCGCCGGGGACTCCTACGAGCAGTACTTC.

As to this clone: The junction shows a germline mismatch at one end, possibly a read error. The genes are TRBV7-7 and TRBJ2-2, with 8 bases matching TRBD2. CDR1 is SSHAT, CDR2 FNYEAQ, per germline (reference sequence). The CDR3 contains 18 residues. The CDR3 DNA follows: TGTGCTAGCAGCTCCCGCCTTAGTACCGGGAGGGCCACCGGGGAGCTGTTTTTT. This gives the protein CASSSRLSTGRATGELFF.

In DNA, the CDR3 is TGTGCCGGACAGGGGGGGGATACTGAAGCTTTCTTT. It codes for CAGQGGDTEAFF. This chain connects TRBV6-6 to TRBJ1-1, with TRBD1 matching 10 bases. The junction had 5 bases not matched to a gene; V was cut back by 11 bases and J by 5 bases. Germline V gene sequence: CDR1 MNHNY, CDR2 SVGAGI (reference sequence). CDR3 length: 12 residues.

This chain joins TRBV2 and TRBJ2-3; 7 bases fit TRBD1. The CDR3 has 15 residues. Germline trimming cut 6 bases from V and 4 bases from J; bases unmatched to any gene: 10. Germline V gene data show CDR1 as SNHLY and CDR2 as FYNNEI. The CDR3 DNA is TGTGCCAGCAGAGATGACAGGGACGGGGCAGATACGCAGTATTTT. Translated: CASRDDRDGADTQYF.